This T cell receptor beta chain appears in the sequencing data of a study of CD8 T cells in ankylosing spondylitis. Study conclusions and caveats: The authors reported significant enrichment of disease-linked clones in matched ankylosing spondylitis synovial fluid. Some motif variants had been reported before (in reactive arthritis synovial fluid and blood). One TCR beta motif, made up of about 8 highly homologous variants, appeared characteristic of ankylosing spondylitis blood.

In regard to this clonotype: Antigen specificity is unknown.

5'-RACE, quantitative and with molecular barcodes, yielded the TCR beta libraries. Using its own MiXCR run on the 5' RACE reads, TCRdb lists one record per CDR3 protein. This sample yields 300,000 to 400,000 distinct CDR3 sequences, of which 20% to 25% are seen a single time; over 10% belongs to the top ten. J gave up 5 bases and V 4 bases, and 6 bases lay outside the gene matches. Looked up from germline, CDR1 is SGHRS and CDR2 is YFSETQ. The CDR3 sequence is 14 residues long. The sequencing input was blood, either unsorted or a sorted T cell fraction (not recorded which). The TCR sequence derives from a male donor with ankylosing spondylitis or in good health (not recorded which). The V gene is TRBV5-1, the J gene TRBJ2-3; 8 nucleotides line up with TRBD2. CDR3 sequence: CASSHGRGRDTQYF. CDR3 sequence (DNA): TGCGCCAGCAGCCACGGGAGGGGGAGAGATACGCAGTATTTT.